The 19 T cell receptor beta chains presented below share a single source sample, sequenced in a study of identifying expanded T cells in peripheral blood. Here immunoSEQ multiplex PCR was the method, and the copy in TCRdb shows in-frame clones only, minus some. The sample has 80,000 to 95,000 clones, approximately 88% seen once. Specimen: blood. The receptors shown here come from a person between 18 and 75 years old in good health.

V usage is TRBV10-3 and J usage is TRBJ2-7; 9 positions match TRBD2. The junction had 4 bases not matched to a gene; V was cut back by 4 bases and J by 0 bases. This CDR3 region has 15 residues. Germline V gives CDR1 ENHRY, CDR2 SYGVKD. In DNA form, the CDR3 reads TGTGCCATCAGTGGGACTAGCGCAACCTCCTACGAGCAGTACTTC. This codes for CAISGTSATSYEQYF.

The chain has TRBV6-4 and TRBJ2-3; TRBD1 is a possible D gene (7 bases). From germline, CDR1 is MRHNA and CDR2 SNTAGT. Trimming left V 4 bases short and J 2 bases short, with 13 bases between. The CDR3 has 15 residues. Written as DNA, the CDR3 is TGTGCCAGCAGTGGTCAGGGGGGATTCACAGATACGCAGTATTTT. It codes for CASSGQGGFTDTQYF.

V and J are TRBV6-4 and TRBJ1-5, with D uncertain. Between the trimmed V and J ends, which lost 8 bases and 2 bases, there was a span of 16 bases. This CDR3 has 15 residues. Per the germline V gene, CDR1 is MRHNA and CDR2 is SNTAGT. The CDR3, as DNA: TGTGCCAGCCCTACGGTCGGCCGGGGCAATCAGCCCCAGCATTTT. Amino acids: CASPTVGRGNQPQHF.

This clone was recorded once. The chain joins TRBV7-2 to TRBJ1-3, with 7 bases aligning to TRBD1. V lost 5 bases and J lost 3; bases outside the gene matches: 7. Germline V gene data show CDR1 as SGHTA and CDR2 as FQGNSA. CDR3 length: 15 amino acids. CDR3 bases: TGTGCCAGCAGCCCAGGACAGGTCATTGGAAACACCATATATTTT. This translates into CASSPGQVIGNTIYF.

The V gene is TRBV6-1, the J gene TRBJ2-7; 10 positions agree with TRBD2. The CDR3 consists of 16 residues. The V gene end was trimmed by 4 bases and the J gene end by 5 bases; junction bases not matched to a gene: 11. The V gene's germline CDR1 is MNHNS and CDR2 SASEGT. CDR3 loop: CASSVGGLAGAHEQYF. The CDR3 nucleotides are TGTGCCAGCAGTGTCGGGGGGCTAGCGGGAGCGCACGAGCAGTACTTC.

This chain links TRBV25-1 with TRBJ1-4, with a tentative D call TRBD1 (5 bases). Germline assignment: CDR1 MGHDK and CDR2 SYGVNS. This CDR3 has 16 residues. The V and J ends lost 2 bases and 8 bases respectively, with 18 bases between them. The CDR3 loop is CASSEGRGKALEKLFF. DNA of the CDR3: TGTGCCAGCAGTGAAGGGAGGGGCAAAGCATTGGAAAAACTGTTTTTT.

The J gene is TRBJ2-5, the V gene TRBV6-5; D unclear. V was cut by 2 bases and J by 3 bases, with 16 bases left in between. The germline CDR1 and CDR2 sequences are MNHEY and SVGAGI. The CDR3 is made up of 16 amino acids. DNA for the CDR3: TGTGCCAGCAGTTACGAGACTCCAAAGTATGAAGAGACCCAGTACTTC. Its translation is CASSYETPKYEETQYF.

The V gene is TRBV5-6, the J gene TRBJ2-7; TRBD1 aligns across 7 bases. The trim removed 6 bases at V and 4 bases at J, leaving 16 bases unmatched. This CDR3 is built from 16 residues. Germline V gene sequence: CDR1 SGHDT, CDR2 YYEEEE. The CDR3 reads CASTSPRDSGTYEQYF. The CDR3 DNA reads TGTGCCAGCACTTCGCCACGGGACAGTGGGACGTACGAGCAGTACTTC.

The rearrangement links TRBV4-2 to TRBJ1-3, with TRBD1 matching 7 bases. This CDR3 is built from 16 residues. J was trimmed by 6 bases and V by 0 bases; bases with no gene match: 8. CDR1 is LGHNA and CDR2 is YNFKEQ in the germline V gene. Here the CDR3 reads CASSQDPQGNINTIYF. CDR3 nucleotides: TGTGCCAGCAGCCAAGATCCACAGGGGAATATAAACACCATATATTTT.

The rearrangement links TRBV6-1 to TRBJ1-2; D possibly corresponds to TRBD1 (6 bases). The germline V gene has CDR1 MNHNS and CDR2 SASEGT. This CDR3 has 12 amino acids. V was clipped by 5 bases and J by 2 bases, with 6 bases between them. CDR3 DNA: TGTGCCAGCAGTCAGGGGAACTATGGCTACACCTTC. Its translation is CASSQGNYGYTF.

The chain links TRBV6-1 to TRBJ2-5; 10 positions agree with TRBD2. Germline V CDR1 and CDR2: MNHNS, SASEGT. The CDR3 spans 17 residues. V was clipped by 0 bases and J by 6 bases; unmatched bases: 10. The CDR3 sequence: CASSEASSGGAWKTQYF. CDR3 nucleotide sequence: TGTGCCAGCAGTGAAGCAAGCAGCGGGGGGGCCTGGAAGACCCAGTACTTC.

This clone rates as medium-sized. This sequence joins TRBV4-2 and TRBJ1-6, with TRBD1 matching over 7 bases. V shed 6 bases and J 5 bases; nucleotides not matched to a gene: 7. Germline assignment: CDR1 LGHNA and CDR2 YNFKEQ. CDR3 length: 15 amino acids. DNA for the CDR3: TGTGCCAGCAGGGACACCGGGACAGATAATTCACCCCTCCACTTT. Translated: CASRDTGTDNSPLHF.

This clone was seen once. The gene calls are TRBV28 and TRBJ1-2; D unclear. This CDR3 region has 13 residues. The V gene's germline CDR1 is MDHEN and CDR2 SYDVKM. V lost 2 bases to trimming and J lost 0 bases, with 4 bases between them. The CDR3 spells CASSLRANYGYTF. As DNA, the CDR3 is TGTGCCAGCAGTTTACGTGCTAACTATGGCTACACCTTC.

The chain recombines TRBV30 with TRBJ2-2; D might be TRBD1 (6 bases). The V and J ends lost 3 bases and 4 bases respectively, with 12 bases between them. CDR1 and CDR2 from the germline V gene are GTSNPN and SVGIG (reference sequence). This CDR3 has 14 residues. CDR3 amino acids: CAWSATGITGELFF. The CDR3 coding sequence is TGTGCCTGGAGCGCCACAGGGATCACCGGGGAGCTGTTTTTT.

The J gene is TRBJ2-7, the V gene TRBV7-8; 7 bases line up with TRBD2. This CDR3 is built from 13 residues. V trimming: 6 bases; J trimming: 1 base; junction bases outside the gene matches: 3. The germline V gene encodes CDR1 SGHVS and CDR2 FQNEAQ. CDR3 loop: CASSQGLSYEQYF. CDR3 coding DNA: TGTGCCAGCAGTCAGGGACTATCCTACGAGCAGTACTTC.

The chain is built from TRBV7-2 and TRBJ2-7, with D possibly being TRBD1 (5 bases). Germline V gene data show CDR1 as SGHTA and CDR2 as FQGNSA. The CDR3 length is 16 residues. V lost 2 bases and J lost 0, with 14 bases in between. The DNA of the CDR3 is TGTGCCAGCAGCTTATTAGGGGCGCCGACCTCCTACGAGCAGTACTTC. It codes for CASSLLGAPTSYEQYF.

The chain combines TRBV18 with TRBJ2-1, with 11 bases matching TRBD2. Germline V gene sequence: CDR1 KGHSH, CDR2 LQKENI. CDR3 length equals 15 residues. V gave up 2 bases and J gave up 6 bases; unmatched junction bases: 3. DNA for the CDR3: TGTGCCAGCTCACCAAAACTAGCGGGAGTCAATGAGCAGTTCTTC. It encodes CASSPKLAGVNEQFF.

The count of this clone is one. The J gene is TRBJ1-1, the V gene TRBV25-1, with D hard to call. V gave up 5 bases and J gave up 0 bases, with 10 bases separating them. Germline V gene sequence: CDR1 MGHDK, CDR2 SYGVNS. CDR3 length: 14 amino acids. The CDR3 region is CASSLSGMNTEAFF. The CDR3 coding sequence is TGTGCCAGCAGTCTCTCAGGAATGAACACTGAAGCTTTCTTT.

This chain joins TRBV9 and TRBJ2-3, with D perhaps matching TRBD1 (8 bases). The CDR3 extends over 14 amino acids. Germline V gene data show CDR1 as SGDLS and CDR2 as YYNGEE. Trimming removed 6 bases at V and 4 bases at J, with 15 bases between. Here the CDR3 reads CASNRGRDSDTQYF. DNA for the CDR3: TGTGCCAGCAACAGGGGGAGGGATTCAGATACGCAGTATTTT.